These 17 T cell receptor beta chains came from one sample sequenced in a study of blood T cell repertoires in COVID-19 (dated by TCRdb to 2020 to 2021). Receptor amplification or capture employed the immunoSEQ multiplex PCR assay. What TCRdb holds here is the immuneACCESS table cut down to in-frame rearrangements. Part of the clones is not present; checked against another copy, under half of the missing clones reflect an unresolved V gene, and the others are unexplained. The sample records 300,000 to 400,000 clones, about 89% of which are singletons. The biggest ten clones account for about 6% of the sample. Material: peripheral blood. These receptors all stem from a woman aged 45-65 years with COVID-19, enrolled during active disease.

The chain joins TRBV12-5 to TRBJ1-1; tentative D call: TRBD1 (5 bases). With 4 bases removed from V and 6 bases from J, the gap between germline ends came to 9 bases. The CDR3 loop spans 12 amino acids. Germline loops: CDR1 LGHNT, CDR2 FRNRAP. The CDR3 spells CASGSRGPEAFF. CDR3 DNA sequence: TGTGCTAGTGGTTCAAGGGGCCCTGAAGCTTTCTTT.

The J gene is TRBJ1-6, the V gene TRBV6-5, with D possibly matching TRBD1 (6 bases). CDR1 is MNHEY, CDR2 SVGAGI, per germline. The CDR3 covers 14 residues. With 2 bases removed from V and 16 bases from J, the gap between germline ends came to 18 bases. CDR3 sequence: CASSYDHMGGTLHF. CDR3 nucleotide sequence: TGTGCCAGCAGTTACGACCACATGGGGGGGACACTCCACTTT.

V usage is TRBV24-1 and J usage is TRBJ2-5; D is undetermined. The CDR3 runs to 15 residues. Germline-derived CDR1 and CDR2 are KGHDR and SFDVKD. Trimming shortened V by 4 bases and J by 4 bases, and 15 bases separated the two germline ends. The CDR3 DNA sequence: TGTGCCACCAGTGACCGCGGAGAGGTGCGAGAGACCCAGTACTTC. This sequence encodes CATSDRGEVRETQYF.

CDR3 sequence (DNA): TGTGCCAGCAGCTTACCGGACGGAGGGAACACTGAAGCTTTCTTT. It codes for CASSLPDGGNTEAFF. This chain joins TRBV5-4 and TRBJ1-1; D uncertain. The germline V gene encodes CDR1 SGHNT and CDR2 YYREEE (reference sequence). The CDR3 is 15 amino acids. Trimming removed 2 bases at V and 1 base at J, with 12 bases between.

This chain uses TRBV2 with TRBJ1-2; TRBD1 matches 10 bases. The CDR3 extends over 16 amino acids. Germline lookup yields CDR1 SNHLY and CDR2 FYNNEI. With 7 bases clipped from V and 3 bases from J, the junction kept 11 bases outside the gene matches. The DNA of the CDR3 is TGTGCCAGCATTCGGGACAGGGGCGTCGCGGACTATGGCTACACCTTC. It encodes CASIRDRGVADYGYTF.

The sample holds a few counts of this clone. The V and J genes are TRBV30 and TRBJ2-2; 10 nucleotides match TRBD2. The CDR3 is 16 amino acids. V was clipped by 4 bases and J by 1 base; unmatched bases: 6. Germline lookup yields CDR1 GTSNPN and CDR2 SVGIG (reference sequence). CDR3 region: CAWMASGRGNTGELFF. CDR3 bases: TGTGCCTGGATGGCTAGCGGGAGAGGGAACACCGGGGAGCTGTTTTTT.

V is TRBV9 and J is TRBJ2-5; weak D call: TRBD1 (6 bases). CDR1 is SGDLS and CDR2 is YYNGEE in the germline V gene. The CDR3 length is 15 residues. V shed 0 bases and J shed 5 bases, with 14 bases lying between them. The CDR3 coding sequence is TGTGCCAGCAGCGTAGGTCAGGGGTCGCCCGAGACCCAGTACTTC. Translating gives CASSVGQGSPETQYF.

CDR3 protein: CASSLGAGAPDTQYF. For the CDR3, the DNA is TGTGCCAGCAGCTTAGGGGCGGGAGCGCCAGATACGCAGTATTTT. V gene TRBV7-2 combines with J gene TRBJ2-3, with TRBD2 matching over 7 bases. Germline V lookup: CDR1 SGHTA, CDR2 FQGNSA. Germline trimming cut 1 base from V and 4 bases from J; bases unmatched to any gene: 5. This CDR3 is 15 amino acids long.

The chain recombines TRBV27 with TRBJ2-3, with a tentative D call TRBD1 (6 bases). From germline, CDR1 is MNHEY and CDR2 SMNVEV (reference sequence). This CDR3 has 17 residues. V was pared by 6 bases and J by 0 bases, with 19 bases between. The CDR3 nucleotides read TGTGCCAGCAGCCCCTATTACCTGGGACAAAGCACAGATACGCAGTATTTT. It is translated as CASSPYYLGQSTDTQYF.

The chain employs TRBV11-3 and TRBJ1-1; D not certain. Trimming took 1 base from V and 0 from J, leaving 9 bases between them. The CDR3 runs to 15 residues. Germline values: CDR1 SGHNT, CDR2 YENEEA. The DNA for the CDR3 is TGTGCCAGCAGCTTAGCGAACAGCCTGAACACTGAAGCTTTCTTT. Encoded protein: CASSLANSLNTEAFF.

The rearrangement joins TRBV6-4 to TRBJ2-3, with D tentatively TRBD1 (6 bases). The CDR3 is 14 amino acids. The V gene lost 3 bases and the J gene lost 3 bases, with 10 bases spanning the gap. The germline V gene has CDR1 MRHNA and CDR2 SNTAGT. The CDR3 region has the DNA TGTGCCAGCAGTGAACAGGGTAATACAGATACGCAGTATTTT. It translates to CASSEQGNTDTQYF.

In DNA, the CDR3 is TGTGCCACCAGTGACGTTGGACAGGGAGGACAGCCCCAGCATTTT. It is translated as CATSDVGQGGQPQHF. V gene TRBV24-1 combines with J gene TRBJ1-5, with 8 bases identical to TRBD1. J was trimmed by 7 bases and V by 4 bases; bases with no gene match: 8. CDR1 is KGHDR, CDR2 SFDVKD, per germline. This CDR3 is 15 amino acids long.

The chain joins TRBV6-5 to TRBJ1-5; no clear D gene. The V gene's germline CDR1 is MNHEY and CDR2 SVGAGI. The V and J ends lost 4 bases and 6 bases respectively, with 10 bases between them. The CDR3 runs to 13 residues. The CDR3 here is CASSSLIGQPQHF. DNA of the CDR3: TGTGCCAGCAGTTCCCTAATTGGTCAGCCCCAGCATTTT.

J is TRBJ2-3 and V is TRBV5-8, with TRBD2 matching over 10 bases. The ends lost 5 bases at V and 1 base at J; junction bases unmatched: 7. Per the germline V gene, CDR1 is SGHTS and CDR2 is YDEGEE. The length of the CDR3 is 16 residues. The CDR3 protein is CASSEGTSERTDTQYF. The CDR3 nucleotides are TGTGCCAGCAGTGAGGGGACTAGCGAGCGCACAGATACGCAGTATTTT.

The chain combines TRBV19 with TRBJ1-3; D is uncertain. The CDR3 is 16 residues long. Trimming pared 1 base from V and 0 bases from J, leaving 10 bases between. From germline, CDR1 is LNHDA and CDR2 SQIVND (reference sequence). CDR3 nucleotides: TGTGCCAGTAGTATAGGTCCGCCGAGCTCTGGAAACACCATATATTTT. Its protein is CASSIGPPSSGNTIYF.

The chain links TRBV3-1 (or the pseudogene TRBV3-2) to TRBJ1-5; tentatively, D is TRBD1 (5 bases). Trimming cost V 2 bases and J 3 bases, with 8 bases left between them. CDR1 LGHDT and CDR2 YNNKEL come from the germline V gene (reference sequence). The CDR3 loop spans 14 amino acids. CDR3 in amino acids: CASSQSRDNQPQHF. Here the CDR3 DNA reads TGTGCCAGCAGCCAATCCAGGGACAATCAGCCCCAGCATTTT.

The V and J genes are TRBV11-2 and TRBJ2-2; 8 bases map to TRBD1. The junction had 3 bases not matched to a gene; V was cut back by 0 bases and J by 6 bases. CDR1 is SGHAT and CDR2 is FQNNGV in the germline V gene. This CDR3 is 15 amino acids long. The CDR3, as DNA: TGTGCCAGCAGCTTAGATTACAGGGGGGCCGGGGAGCTGTTTTTT. Protein product: CASSLDYRGAGELFF.